This TCR beta chain comes out of a study of identical twins. Unique molecular identifiers were present on the cDNA, and a universal primer site came from template switching. TCRdb passed the 5' RACE reads through MiXCR, listing each CDR3 protein once. In the table there are hundreds of thousands of distinct CDR3 sequences, 7% to 7.5% of which are singletons. The donors were all healthy and Caucasian. The CDR3 runs 12 residues. Germline V gives CDR1 DFQATT, CDR2 SNEGSKA (reference sequence). The junction had 4 bases not matched to a gene; V was cut back by 3 bases and J by 5 bases. These data are also associated with another study on yellow fever vaccine responses in identical twins.

This chain connects TRBV20-1 to TRBJ2-7; 7 nucleotides match TRBD1. The clonotype was recovered from a woman aged 18-30 years in good health. Sequencing used PBMCs. CDR3 DNA sequence: TGCAGTGCTAGGGGGGACAGACACGAGCAGTACGTC. Its translation is CSARGDRHEQYV.